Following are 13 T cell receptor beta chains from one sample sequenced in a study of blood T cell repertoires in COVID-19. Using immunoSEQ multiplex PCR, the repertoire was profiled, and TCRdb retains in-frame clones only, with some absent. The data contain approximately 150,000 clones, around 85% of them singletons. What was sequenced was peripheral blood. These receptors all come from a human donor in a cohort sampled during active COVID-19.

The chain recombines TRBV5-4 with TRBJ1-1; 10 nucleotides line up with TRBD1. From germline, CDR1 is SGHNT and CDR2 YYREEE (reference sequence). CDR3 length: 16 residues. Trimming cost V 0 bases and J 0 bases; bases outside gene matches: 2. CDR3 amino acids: CASSLGGTGVNTEAFF. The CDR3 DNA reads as TGTGCCAGCAGCTTGGGGGGGACAGGGGTGAACACTGAAGCTTTCTTT.

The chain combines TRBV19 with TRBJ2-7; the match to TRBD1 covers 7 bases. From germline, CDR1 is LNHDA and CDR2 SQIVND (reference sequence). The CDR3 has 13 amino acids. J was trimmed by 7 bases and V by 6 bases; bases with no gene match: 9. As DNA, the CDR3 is TGTGCCAGTAGCACAGACAGGGACCAAGAGCAGTACTTC. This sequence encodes CASSTDRDQEQYF.

CDR3 residues: CASSTTGTLGDQPQHF. The CDR3 nucleotides are TGTGCCAGCAGCACAACCGGGACACTCGGGGATCAGCCCCAGCATTTT. The gene calls are TRBV5-5 and TRBJ1-5, with D possibly matching TRBD1 (6 bases). V was shortened by 4 bases and J by 5 bases, with 19 bases between the two germline ends. CDR3 length equals 16 residues. The germline gives CDR1 SGHKS, CDR2 YYEKEE (reference sequence).

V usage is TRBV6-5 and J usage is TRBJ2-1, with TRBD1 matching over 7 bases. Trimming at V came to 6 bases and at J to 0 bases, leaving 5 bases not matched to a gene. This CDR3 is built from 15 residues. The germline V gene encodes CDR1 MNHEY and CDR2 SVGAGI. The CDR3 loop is CASSPRQGSYNEQFF. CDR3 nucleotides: TGTGCCAGCAGCCCACGACAGGGCTCCTACAATGAGCAGTTCTTC.

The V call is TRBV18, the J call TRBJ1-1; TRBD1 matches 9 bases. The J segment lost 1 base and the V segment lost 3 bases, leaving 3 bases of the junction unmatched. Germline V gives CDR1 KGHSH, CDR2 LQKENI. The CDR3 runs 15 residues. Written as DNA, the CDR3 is TGTGCCAGCTCACCGATACAGGGGGCGAACACTGAAGCTTTCTTT. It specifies CASSPIQGANTEAFF.

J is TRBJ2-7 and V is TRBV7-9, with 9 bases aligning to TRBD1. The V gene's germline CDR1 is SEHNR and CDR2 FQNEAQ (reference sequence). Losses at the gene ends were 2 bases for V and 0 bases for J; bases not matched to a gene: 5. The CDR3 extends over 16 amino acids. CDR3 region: CASSLYGTGSSYEQYF. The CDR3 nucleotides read TGTGCCAGCAGCTTATATGGGACAGGGAGCTCCTACGAGCAGTACTTC.

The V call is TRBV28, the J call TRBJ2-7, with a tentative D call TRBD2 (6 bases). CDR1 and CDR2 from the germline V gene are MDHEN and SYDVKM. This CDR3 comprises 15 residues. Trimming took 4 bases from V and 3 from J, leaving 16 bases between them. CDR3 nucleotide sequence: TGTGCCAGCAGTTCGGAGGGCAGCTCTTTCTACGAGCAGTACTTC. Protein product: CASSSEGSSFYEQYF.

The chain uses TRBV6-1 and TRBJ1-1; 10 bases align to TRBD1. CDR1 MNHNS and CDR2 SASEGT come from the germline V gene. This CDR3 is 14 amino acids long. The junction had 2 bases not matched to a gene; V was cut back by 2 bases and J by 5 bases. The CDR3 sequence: CASSEWGQGTEAFF. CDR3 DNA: TGTGCCAGCAGTGAATGGGGACAGGGGACTGAAGCTTTCTTT.

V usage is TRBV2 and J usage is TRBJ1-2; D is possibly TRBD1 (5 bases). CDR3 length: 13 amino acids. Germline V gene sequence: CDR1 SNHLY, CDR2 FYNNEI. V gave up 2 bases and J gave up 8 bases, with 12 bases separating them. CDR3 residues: CASSERGRVGYTF. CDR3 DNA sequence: TGTGCCAGCAGTGAAAGGGGCAGGGTCGGCTACACCTTC. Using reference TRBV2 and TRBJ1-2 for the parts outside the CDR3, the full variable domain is EPEVTQTPSHQVTQMGQEVILRCVPISNHLYFYWYRQILGQKVEFLVSFYNNEISEKSEIFDDQFSVERPDGSNFTLKIRSTKLEDSAMYFCASSERGRVGYTFGSGTRLTVV.

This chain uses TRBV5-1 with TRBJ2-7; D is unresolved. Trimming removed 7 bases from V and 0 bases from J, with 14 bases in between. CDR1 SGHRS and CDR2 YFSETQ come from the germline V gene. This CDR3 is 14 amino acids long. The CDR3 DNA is TGCGCCAGCTCTGATTTTGGCAACTCCTACGAGCAGTACTTC. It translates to CASSDFGNSYEQYF.

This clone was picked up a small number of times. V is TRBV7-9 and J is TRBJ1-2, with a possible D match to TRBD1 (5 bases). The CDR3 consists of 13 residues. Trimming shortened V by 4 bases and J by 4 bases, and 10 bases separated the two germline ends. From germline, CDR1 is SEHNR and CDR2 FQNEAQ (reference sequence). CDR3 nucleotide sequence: TGTGCCAGCAGCTCCGACAGCCTCTATGGCTACACCTTC. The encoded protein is CASSSDSLYGYTF.

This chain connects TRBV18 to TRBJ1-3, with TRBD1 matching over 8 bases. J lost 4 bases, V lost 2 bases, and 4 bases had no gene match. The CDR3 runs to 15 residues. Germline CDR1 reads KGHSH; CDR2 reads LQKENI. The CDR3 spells CASSPGQGSGNTIYF. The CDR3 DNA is TGTGCCAGCTCACCAGGACAGGGATCCGGAAACACCATATATTTT.

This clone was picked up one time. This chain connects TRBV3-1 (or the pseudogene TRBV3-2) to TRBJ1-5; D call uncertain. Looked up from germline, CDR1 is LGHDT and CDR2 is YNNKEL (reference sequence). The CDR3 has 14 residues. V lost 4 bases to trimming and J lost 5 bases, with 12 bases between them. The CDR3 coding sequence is TGTGCCAGCAGCCCCGGTCGGGAAGATCAGCCCCAGCATTTT. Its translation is CASSPGREDQPQHF.